This record looks at one TCR beta chain sequence and its context. The data were taken from a study of blood T cell repertoires in COVID-19. Overall study context: Spain, Italy and the United States supplied samples that represented acute and convalescent COVID-19.

Germline CDR1 reads LGHNA; CDR2 reads YSLEER. The CDR3 is made up of 18 amino acids. V was pared by 4 bases and J by 6 bases, with 14 bases of the junction left unmatched. TCRdb's copy holds only in-frame clones and misses some; the assay was immunoSEQ multiplex PCR. There are about 180,000 clones in the sample; about 78% occur only once, and roughly 17% lies in the top ten. Study members were between about 18 and 90 years old and lived in approximately 25 US regions. This chain connects TRBV4-3 to TRBJ2-2; TRBD2 matches at 10 bases. The sequence came from a woman aged 45-60 years who had recovered from COVID-19. The source material was PBMCs or T cells enriched from blood (not recorded which). The CDR3 DNA follows: TGCGCCAGCAGCCCACAGGCTAGCGGGAGAATTGGTCCCGGGGAGCTGTTTTTT. Translation: CASSPQASGRIGPGELFF.